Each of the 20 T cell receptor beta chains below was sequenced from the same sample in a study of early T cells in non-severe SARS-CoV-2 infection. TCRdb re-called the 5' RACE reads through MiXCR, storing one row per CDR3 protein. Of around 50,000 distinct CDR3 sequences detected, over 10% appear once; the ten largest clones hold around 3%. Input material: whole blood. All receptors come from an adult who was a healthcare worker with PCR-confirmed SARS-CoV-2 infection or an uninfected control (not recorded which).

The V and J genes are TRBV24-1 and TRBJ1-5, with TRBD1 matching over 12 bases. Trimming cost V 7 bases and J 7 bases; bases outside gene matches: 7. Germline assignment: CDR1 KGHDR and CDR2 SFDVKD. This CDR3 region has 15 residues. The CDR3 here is CATSPGTGGTQPQHF. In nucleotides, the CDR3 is TGTGCCACCAGCCCCGGGACAGGGGGCACGCAGCCCCAGCATTTT.

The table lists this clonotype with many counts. CDR3 residues: CASSVRTEAEETQYF. CDR3 sequence (DNA): TGTGCCAGCAGCGTCCGGACAGAGGCTGAGGAGACCCAGTACTTC. The chain recombines TRBV7-9 with TRBJ2-5, with D possibly TRBD1 on 6 matching bases. This CDR3 spans 15 amino acids. Trimming left V 5 bases short and J 5 bases short, with 18 bases between. Germline CDR1 and CDR2: SEHNR and FQNEAQ (reference sequence).

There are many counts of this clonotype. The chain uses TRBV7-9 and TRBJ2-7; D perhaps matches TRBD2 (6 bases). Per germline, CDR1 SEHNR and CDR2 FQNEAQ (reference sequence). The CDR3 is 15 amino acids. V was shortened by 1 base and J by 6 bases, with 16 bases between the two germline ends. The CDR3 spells CASSLGGGGKPEQYF. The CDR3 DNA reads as TGTGCCAGCAGCTTAGGAGGCGGCGGGAAGCCCGAGCAGTACTTC.

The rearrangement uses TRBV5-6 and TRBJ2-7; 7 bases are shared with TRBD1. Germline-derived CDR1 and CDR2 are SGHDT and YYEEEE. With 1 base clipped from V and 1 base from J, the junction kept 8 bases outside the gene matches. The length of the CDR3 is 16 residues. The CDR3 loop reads CASSLNVGTASYEQYF. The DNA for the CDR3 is TGTGCCAGCAGCTTGAACGTGGGGACAGCTTCCTACGAGCAGTACTTC. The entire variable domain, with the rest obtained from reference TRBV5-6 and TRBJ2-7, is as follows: DAGVTQSPTHLIKTRGQQVTLRCSPKSGHDTVSWYQQALGQGPQFIFQYYEEEERQRGNFPDRFSGHQFPNYSSELNVNALLLGDSALYLCASSLNVGTASYEQYFGPGTRLTVT.

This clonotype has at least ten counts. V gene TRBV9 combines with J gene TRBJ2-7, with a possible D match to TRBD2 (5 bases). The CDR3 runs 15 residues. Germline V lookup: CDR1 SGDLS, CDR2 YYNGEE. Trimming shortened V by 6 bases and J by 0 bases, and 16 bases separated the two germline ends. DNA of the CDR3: TGTGCCAGCACACCGGGAAGCAGCGCCTCCTACGAGCAGTACTTC. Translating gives CASTPGSSASYEQYF.

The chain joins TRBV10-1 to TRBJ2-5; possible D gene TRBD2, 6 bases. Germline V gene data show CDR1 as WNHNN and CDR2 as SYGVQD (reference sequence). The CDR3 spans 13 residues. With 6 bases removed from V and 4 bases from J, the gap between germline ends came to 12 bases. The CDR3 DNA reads TGCGCCAGCAGCGTAGCCGGGGGAGAGACCCAGTACTTC. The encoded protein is CASSVAGGETQYF.

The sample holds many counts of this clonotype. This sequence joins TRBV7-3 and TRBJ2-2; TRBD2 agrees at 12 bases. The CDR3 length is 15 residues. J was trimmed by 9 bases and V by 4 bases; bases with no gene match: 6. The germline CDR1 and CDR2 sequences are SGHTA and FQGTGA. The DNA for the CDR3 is TGTGCCAGCAGCTCTGCTAGCGGGGGGGCCTGGGAGCTGTTTTTT. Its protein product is CASSSASGGAWELFF.

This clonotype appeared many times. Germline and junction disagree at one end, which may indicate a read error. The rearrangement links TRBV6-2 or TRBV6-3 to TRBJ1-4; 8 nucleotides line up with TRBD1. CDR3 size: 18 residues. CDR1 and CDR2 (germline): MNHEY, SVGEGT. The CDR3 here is CASSHSTEDRVANEKLFF. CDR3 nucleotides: TGTGCCAGCAGTCACTCCACAGAGGACAGGGTCGCCAATGAAAAACTGTTTTTT.

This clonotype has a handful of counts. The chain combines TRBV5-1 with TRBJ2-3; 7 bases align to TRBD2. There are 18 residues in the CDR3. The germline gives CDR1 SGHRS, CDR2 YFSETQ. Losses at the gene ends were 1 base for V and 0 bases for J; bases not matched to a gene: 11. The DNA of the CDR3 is TGCGCCAGCAGCTTGTGGGCTCGCGGCGGGGGAAGCACAGATACGCAGTATTTT. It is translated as CASSLWARGGGSTDTQYF.

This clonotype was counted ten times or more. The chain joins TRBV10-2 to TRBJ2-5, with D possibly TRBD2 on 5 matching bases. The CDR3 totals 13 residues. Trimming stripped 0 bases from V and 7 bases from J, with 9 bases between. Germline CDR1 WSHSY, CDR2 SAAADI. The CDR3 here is CASSESTSGTQYF. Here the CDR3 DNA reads TGCGCCAGCAGTGAGTCAACTAGTGGGACCCAGTACTTC.

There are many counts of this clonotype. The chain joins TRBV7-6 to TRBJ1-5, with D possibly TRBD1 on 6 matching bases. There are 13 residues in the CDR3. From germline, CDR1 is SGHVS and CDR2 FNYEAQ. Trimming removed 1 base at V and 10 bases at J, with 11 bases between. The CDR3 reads CASSLDPGHPQHF. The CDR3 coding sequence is TGTGCCAGCAGCTTAGATCCGGGACATCCCCAGCATTTT.

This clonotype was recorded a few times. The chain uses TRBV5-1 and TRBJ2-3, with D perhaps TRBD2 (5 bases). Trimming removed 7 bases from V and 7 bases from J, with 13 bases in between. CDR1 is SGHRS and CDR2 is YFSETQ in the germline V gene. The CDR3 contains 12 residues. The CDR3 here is CASSRGPYTQYF. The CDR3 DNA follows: TGCGCCAGCTCGCGAGGGCCGTATACGCAGTATTTT.

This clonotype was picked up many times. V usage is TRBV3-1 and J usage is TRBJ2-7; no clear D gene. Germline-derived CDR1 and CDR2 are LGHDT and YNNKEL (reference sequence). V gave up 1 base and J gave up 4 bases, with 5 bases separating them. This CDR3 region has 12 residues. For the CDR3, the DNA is TGTGCCAGCAGCCAAGTAGGTTACGAGCAGTACTTC. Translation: CASSQVGYEQYF.

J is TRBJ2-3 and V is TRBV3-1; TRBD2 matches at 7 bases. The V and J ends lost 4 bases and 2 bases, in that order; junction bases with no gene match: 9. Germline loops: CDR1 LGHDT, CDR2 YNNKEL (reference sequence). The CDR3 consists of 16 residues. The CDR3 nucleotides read TGTGCCAGCAGCCTGCGTGGCGGGGGACCCACAGATACGCAGTATTTT. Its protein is CASSLRGGGPTDTQYF.

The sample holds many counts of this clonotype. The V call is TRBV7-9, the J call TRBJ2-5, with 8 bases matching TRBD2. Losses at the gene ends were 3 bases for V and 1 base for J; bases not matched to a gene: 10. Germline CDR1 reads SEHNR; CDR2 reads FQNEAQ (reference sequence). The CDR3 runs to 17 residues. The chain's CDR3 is CASSFLVRLAFQETQYF. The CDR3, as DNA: TGTGCCAGCAGCTTCCTAGTGAGACTAGCGTTCCAAGAGACCCAGTACTTC.

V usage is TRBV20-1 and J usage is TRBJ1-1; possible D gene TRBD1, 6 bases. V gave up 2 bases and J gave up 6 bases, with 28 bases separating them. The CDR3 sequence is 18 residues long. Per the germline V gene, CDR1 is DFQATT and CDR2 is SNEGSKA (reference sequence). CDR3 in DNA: TGCAGTGCTAGACCGTCGAGGGGGATACTTGCCCCCCTCGCTGAAGCTTTCTTT. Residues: CSARPSRGILAPLAEAFF.

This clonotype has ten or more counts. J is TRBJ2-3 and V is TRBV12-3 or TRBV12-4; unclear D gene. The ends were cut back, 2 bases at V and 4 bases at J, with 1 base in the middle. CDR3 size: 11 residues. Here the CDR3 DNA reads TGTGCCAGCAGTTTACCAGATACGCAGTATTTT. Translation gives CASSLPDTQYF.

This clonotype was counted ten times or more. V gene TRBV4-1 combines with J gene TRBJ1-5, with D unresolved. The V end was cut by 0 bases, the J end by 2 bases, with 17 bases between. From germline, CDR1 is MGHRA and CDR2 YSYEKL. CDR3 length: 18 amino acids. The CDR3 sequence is CASSQELQPPDRNQPQHF. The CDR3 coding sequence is TGCGCCAGCAGCCAAGAACTACAGCCCCCCGATCGCAATCAGCCCCAGCATTTT.

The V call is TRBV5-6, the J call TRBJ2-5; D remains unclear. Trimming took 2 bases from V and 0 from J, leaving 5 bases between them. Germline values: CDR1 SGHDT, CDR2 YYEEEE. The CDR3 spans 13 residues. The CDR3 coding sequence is TGTGCCAGCAGCTTAAGCTACCAAGAGACCCAGTACTTC. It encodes CASSLSYQETQYF. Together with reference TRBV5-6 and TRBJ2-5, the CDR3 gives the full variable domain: DAGVTQSPTHLIKTRGQQVTLRCSPKSGHDTVSWYQQALGQGPQFIFQYYEEEERQRGNFPDRFSGHQFPNYSSELNVNALLLGDSALYLCASSLSYQETQYFGPGTRLLVL.

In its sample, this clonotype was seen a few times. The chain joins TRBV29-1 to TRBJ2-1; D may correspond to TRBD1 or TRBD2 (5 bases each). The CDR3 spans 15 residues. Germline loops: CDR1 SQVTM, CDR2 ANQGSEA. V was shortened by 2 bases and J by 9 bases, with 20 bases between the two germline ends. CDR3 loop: CSVEKVGTPSAEQFF. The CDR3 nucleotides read TGCAGCGTTGAAAAAGTAGGGACCCCCTCGGCTGAGCAGTTCTTC.